This entry is about one TCR beta chain. Its antigen is not known. The sort gate was single viable CD3+CD4+CD8-CD45RO+ cells for memory CD4+ T cells. This sample is part of a study of memory CD4+ T cells and cytomegalovirus serostatus. Study-wide results and caveats: The CMV-associated TCR signature appears largely within the CD4+ memory repertoire.

TCRdb keeps only in-frame clones here, not all; method: immunoSEQ multiplex PCR. The sample includes some 60,000 clones, about 81% of them seen just once. V shed 5 bases and J 4 bases; nucleotides not matched to a gene: 7. Germline assignment: CDR1 KGHSH and CDR2 LQKENI. This CDR3 has 15 residues. The specimen was memory CD4+ T cells from blood. The TCR comes from an adult in good health and CMV-seronegative. This rearrangement joins TRBV18 to TRBJ2-1, with 8 positions matching TRBD2. This CDR3 is CASSSGTRGYNEQFF. CDR3 nucleotides: TGTGCCAGCTCATCCGGGACTAGAGGTTACAATGAGCAGTTCTTC.